Reported below is one T cell receptor beta chain. What it binds is unknown. The source of the sample is a study of identical twins. Findings and limits, study-wide: Cross-sectional statistics underpinned the conclusions; the same donors were not followed. Insertion counts were lower in abundant cord blood beta clonotypes, a trend that memory repertoires did not show. Diverse VJ usage suggested most zero-insertion clonotypes were not invariant T cells.

The CDR3 spans 16 residues. V was pared by 5 bases and J by 0 bases, with 5 bases of the junction left unmatched. Unique molecular identifiers were present on cDNA, and template switching added a universal primer site. TCRdb re-derived calls from the 5' RACE reads in MiXCR, one entry per CDR3 protein. This table has 1.5 million to 2 million distinct CDR3 sequences, 25% to 35% appearing once. Sequencing was performed on cord blood. The TCR originated in a newborn girl in good health. The chain links TRBV12-3 or TRBV12-4 to TRBJ2-7; 12 bases are shared with TRBD2. Here the CDR3 DNA reads TGTGCCAGCAGTCCGCCGACTAGCGGGAGCTCCTACGAGCAGTACTTC. Amino acid sequence: CASSPPTSGSSYEQYF.